This T cell receptor (beta chain) was captured in a study of shared clonotypes between healthy human individuals. Points from the study as a whole: Estimated richness was generally greater in naive than memory subsets.

There were no recent acute infections or vaccinations among the donors, who were healthy HIV-negative adults. CD45RA-negative memory and CD45RA+ naive subsets were split from the CD4+ cells. The CDR3 sequence is 17 residues long. V was pared by 4 bases and J by 6 bases, with 23 bases between. The germline V gene has CDR1 SGHRS and CDR2 YFSETQ. With regard to this clone: Its antigen remains unidentified.

200 to 250 ng DNA, tens of thousands of T cell genomes, went into each sorted-subset replicate PCR. Measured with immunoSEQ multiplex PCR; TCRdb has only the in-frame clones, and not every one. Of around 750,000 clones listed, about 74% are singletons. The V and J genes are TRBV5-1 and TRBJ2-1; D may be TRBD2 (6 bases). Sequencing was carried out using memory CD4+ T cells sorted from blood. The subset denotes: CD45RA-negative fraction. The source of this sequence is a woman in her 30s in good health. Here the CDR3 reads CASSPGTRTGLGNEQFF. The CDR3 DNA follows: TGCGCCAGCAGCCCCGGGACTCGGACGGGGCTAGGCAATGAGCAGTTCTTC. The whole variable domain, remainder taken from reference TRBV5-1 and TRBJ2-1, is KAGVTQTPRYLIKTRGQQVTLSCSPISGHRSVSWYQQTPGQGLQFLFEYFSETQRNKGNFPGRFSGRQFSNSRSEMNVSTLELGDSALYLCASSPGTRTGLGNEQFFGPGTRLTVL.